This T cell receptor (beta chain) was documented in a study of beta chain features in type 1 diabetes (dated by TCRdb to the late 2010s). As for the study more broadly: Patients and healthy donors did not differ in mean age, gender distribution, total cell number or subset yield. Across all samples, 90 million to 130 million sorted cells were examined, and cell number per subset correlated strongly with RNA yield. In the study, recently diagnosed type 1 diabetes patients and matched healthy donors were compared on the TCRB repertoires of their sorted circulating CD4+ T cell subsets. Regulatory and stem cell-like memory subsets were obtained from only 8 patients and about eight healthy donors, while naive and central memory subsets were obtained from all 30 or so donors.

This clone was detected a few times. The specificity of this receptor is unknown. The input lacks base qualities; no much larger clone sits a single base away. The full study reports these points: HLA sub-analyses involved small numbers of individuals, so any influence of HLA type on TCRB rearrangement remained unresolved. A moderate but significant shortening of TCRB CDR3 length was observed in type 1 diabetes patients in all four CD4+ subsets. PCR may preferentially amplify shorter templates, but because patient and control samples were amplified and corrected together, any resulting skew would affect both groups equally. Patients with type 1 diabetes made fewer insertions and deleted more nucleotides at VDJ recombination sites, implying thymic rearrangement abnormalities. Because cDNA was sequenced instead of genomic DNA, highly expressing activated cells could be over-represented, though the groups showed no difference in activation or CD3 levels. Naive, central memory and regulatory TCRB repertoires appeared more similar among patients than among healthy donors.

From each donor, a single peripheral blood sample of about 100 mL on average was drawn into heparinised tubes. A BD FACSAria II was used to sort naive, central memory, regulatory and stem cell-like memory CD4+ T cells with a panel that included CD45RO, CCR7, CD25, CD127, CD95 and CD27. Purity was above 95% for every sorted population. PBMCs were isolated immediately by Lymphoprep density gradient centrifugation and stained directly without culture. Samples were stained and sorted in pairs, with one healthy donor and one patient per experiment, so that batch effects were minimized. The entire amount of isolated RNA was reverse transcribed using the High Capacity cDNA Reverse Transcription Kit, so the sequenced TCRB transcripts were expressed ones. Deep immunoSEQ sequencing was applied to naive, central memory and regulatory T cell samples, giving an average of roughly 3.3 million total reads per sample. After sorted cells were lysed in RLT buffer, RNA was extracted with DNase-treated RNeasy Micro or Mini kits, with the choice depending on cell number. To prevent cross-contamination, each cell subset was processed individually, whereas patient and healthy donor samples were processed jointly. TCRB sequences were amplified from cDNA with the immunoSEQ multiplex PCR, producing 87-bp fragments spanning the CDR3 region. Sequencing of the amplicons was done on the Illumina HiSeq platform. As for how the authors treated the data: Synthetic template baselines were used to correct PCR bias computationally, reads within Hamming distance 2 were collapsed, and singletons that could not be merged were discarded. By aligning reads against IMGT, V, D and J genes, CDR3 length, and insertions or deletions at six rearrangement sites were assigned. Within each subset, clonotype counts were normalized to the number of sorted cells before true diversity and Gini coefficients were calculated with the tcR R package. Repertoire sharing was quantified using the overlap coefficient calculated on TCRB nucleotide sequences. As a proxy for the pre-selection repertoire, out-of-frame TCRB sequences from naive cells were analyzed. The table comes from immuneACCESS by way of TCRdb, which keeps in-frame sequences with V and J called. Part of the clones is missing from these tables; in studies checked, under half for an unresolved V gene and the rest for unknown reasons. The DNA gave D and trimming, while V, J and clone size come from that table. In this sample the table shows hundreds of thousands of clones, around 15% of which occur a single time. Roughly 0.04% of the sample rests with the top ten.

The sequence came from a man aged 18-30 years with type 1 diabetes. Sequencing used naive CD4+ T cells from blood. The cell subset or site label, as the study defines it: true naive CD4+ T cells.

The nucleotide sequence reads TGCGCCAGCAGCTCGCGACCCCAGGGCTCCGGGGAGCTGTTTTTT. It translates as CASSSRPQGSGELFF. The sequence joins TRBV4-1 to TRBJ2-2; possibly the D gene is TRBD1, per 5 matching bases. The junction shows trimming of 5 bases on V and 6 bases on J, plus 16 bases between the germline ends. The CDR3 has 15 amino acids, counting the end cysteine and phenylalanine. CDR3 DNA only is kept here, 45 bases in frame from base 1. Sequences MGHRA (CDR1) and YSYEKL (CDR2) are obtained from the germline V gene.